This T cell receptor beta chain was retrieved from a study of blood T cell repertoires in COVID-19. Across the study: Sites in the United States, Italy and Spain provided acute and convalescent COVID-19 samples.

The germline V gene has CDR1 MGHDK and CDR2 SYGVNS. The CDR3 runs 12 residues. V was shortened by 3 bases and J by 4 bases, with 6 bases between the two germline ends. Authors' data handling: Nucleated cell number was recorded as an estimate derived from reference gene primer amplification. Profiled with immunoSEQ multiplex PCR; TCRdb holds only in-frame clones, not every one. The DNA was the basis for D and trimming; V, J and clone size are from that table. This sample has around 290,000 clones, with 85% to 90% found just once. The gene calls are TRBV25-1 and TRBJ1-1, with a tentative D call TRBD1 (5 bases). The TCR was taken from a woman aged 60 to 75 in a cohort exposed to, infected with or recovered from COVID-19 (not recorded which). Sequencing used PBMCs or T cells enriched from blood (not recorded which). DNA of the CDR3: TGTGCCAGCAGTGAGGGGGGCACTGAAGCTTTCTTT. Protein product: CASSEGGTEAFF.